This entry lists 13 T cell receptor beta chains sequenced from one sample in a study of cytomegalovirus exposure and HLA in healthy donors. 13 Jbeta primers and 60 Vbeta primers were used for the PCR. Data came from immunoSEQ multiplex PCR; TCRdb stores just in-frame clones and leaves some out. The sample has about 86,000 clones, about 71% seen once. Material for sequencing was PBMCs. The receptors shown here come from a man aged 60-69 years in good health and CMV-seronegative.

The rearrangement links TRBV5-1 to TRBJ2-7, with unresolved D. The germline V gene encodes CDR1 SGHRS and CDR2 YFSETQ. The CDR3 runs 15 residues. Deletions cut 0 bases from V and 5 bases from J, with 15 bases between. The CDR3 region is CASSLESPRSHEQYF. CDR3 coding DNA: TGCGCCAGCAGCTTGGAATCCCCCCGGAGCCACGAGCAGTACTTC.

The CDR3 spells CASSVPGLNAVEDIQYF. In nucleotides, the CDR3 is TGTGCCAGCAGCGTACCGGGACTAAACGCGGTTGAAGACATTCAGTACTTC. V usage is TRBV21-1 and J usage is TRBJ2-4; the table's D call of TRBD2 was not tested on the DNA. TRBV21-1 is termed a pseudogene. The CDR3 totals 17 residues.

This sequence joins TRBV11-3 and TRBJ2-5, with 8 positions matching TRBD1. J was trimmed by 5 bases and V by 5 bases; bases with no gene match: 7. The CDR3 length is 14 residues. Per germline, CDR1 SGHNT and CDR2 YENEEA. The DNA for the CDR3 is TGTGCCAGCAGCCCGGACAGGGCCTCGGAGACCCAGTACTTC. Translating it yields CASSPDRASETQYF.

The genes are TRBV9 and TRBJ1-3, with a weak D call TRBD1 (5 bases). This CDR3 spans 16 amino acids. V was pared by 0 bases and J by 1 base, with 11 bases between. Germline V gives CDR1 SGDLS, CDR2 YYNGEE. CDR3 bases: TGTGCCAGCAGCGTAGTGGCGGGGGGGTCTGGAAACACCATATATTTT. Translating gives CASSVVAGGSGNTIYF.

This rearrangement joins TRBV4-1 to TRBJ1-1, with a possible D match to TRBD1 (5 bases). The CDR3 contains 13 residues. The V gene's germline CDR1 is MGHRA and CDR2 YSYEKL. V was pared by 2 bases and J by 5 bases, with 9 bases between. The CDR3 spells CASSQSGTTEAFF. The CDR3 DNA sequence: TGCGCCAGCAGCCAATCCGGGACTACTGAAGCTTTCTTT.

The chain uses TRBV4-1 and TRBJ2-7; 9 positions agree with TRBD2. Germline CDR1 is MGHRA and CDR2 is YSYEKL. V lost 0 bases and J lost 3; bases outside the gene matches: 6. The CDR3 runs to 16 residues. The CDR3: CASSQESSGTYYEQYF. The CDR3 DNA reads as TGCGCCAGCAGCCAAGAGTCTAGCGGGACGTACTACGAGCAGTACTTC.

V gene TRBV28 combines with J gene TRBJ2-1, with 9 bases matching TRBD2. The CDR3 extends over 14 amino acids. Germline V gene sequence: CDR1 MDHEN, CDR2 SYDVKM. V lost 10 bases, J lost 6 bases, and 10 bases stayed unmatched. The CDR3, as DNA: TGTGCCACCAATGTAGCGGGAGATGGCAATGAGCAGTTCTTC. It specifies CATNVAGDGNEQFF.

The rearrangement links TRBV2 to TRBJ2-2; 9 nucleotides line up with TRBD2. Trimming cost V 6 bases and J 3 bases; bases outside gene matches: 5. The germline gives CDR1 SNHLY, CDR2 FYNNEI. CDR3 length: 15 amino acids. The CDR3 DNA reads as TGTGCCAGCAGCGTTAGCGGGAGTTACACCGGGGAGCTGTTTTTT. Amino acids: CASSVSGSYTGELFF.

The genes are TRBV5-4 and TRBJ2-3; 8 positions match TRBD2. J lost 1 base, V lost 4 bases, and 8 bases had no gene match. Germline V lookup: CDR1 SGHNT, CDR2 YYREEE (reference sequence). This CDR3 contains 16 residues. This chain's CDR3 is CASSPGGGTRTDTQYF. Written as DNA, the CDR3 is TGTGCCAGCAGCCCCGGGGGGGGAACTCGCACAGATACGCAGTATTTT.

This sequence joins TRBV19 and TRBJ1-2; 7 bases are shared with TRBD1. CDR1 and CDR2 (germline): LNHDA, SQIVND (reference sequence). Trimming removed 4 bases from V and 4 bases from J; junction bases left unmatched: 6. This CDR3 contains 14 residues. The CDR3 protein is CASSTSGQVYGYTF. The DNA for the CDR3 is TGTGCCAGTAGTACCTCAGGACAGGTCTATGGCTACACCTTC. The full variable domain, its missing parts supplied by reference TRBV19 and TRBJ1-2, is DGGITQSPKYLFRKEGQNVTLSCEQNLNHDAMYWYRQDPGQGLRLIYYSQIVNDFQKGDIAEGYSVSREKKESFPLTVTSAQKNPTAFYLCASSTSGQVYGYTFGSGTRLTVV.

The chain recombines TRBV2 with TRBJ1-2; D call uncertain. The length of the CDR3 is 14 residues. CDR1 and CDR2 (germline): SNHLY, FYNNEI. V was trimmed by 3 bases and J by 4 bases, leaving 12 bases between them. The CDR3 coding sequence is TGTGCCAGCAGTGACCTGGGCACGATCTATGGCTACACCTTC. Its protein product is CASSDLGTIYGYTF.

J is TRBJ1-1 and V is TRBV7-9; D remains unclear. Germline CDR1 reads SEHNR; CDR2 reads FQNEAQ (reference sequence). V lost 5 bases to trimming and J lost 1 base, with 14 bases between them. The CDR3 runs 15 residues. The CDR3: CASSPAGGGNTEAFF. The CDR3 nucleotides are TGTGCCAGCAGCCCAGCAGGTGGTGGGAACACTGAAGCTTTCTTT.

V and J are TRBV7-2 and TRBJ1-6, with D unclear. The ends were cut back, 5 bases at V and 8 bases at J, with 16 bases in the middle. Germline assignment: CDR1 SGHTA and CDR2 FQGNSA. The CDR3 is made up of 15 amino acids. The CDR3 sequence: CASSPGSTSDSPLHF. The CDR3 coding sequence is TGTGCCAGCAGCCCCGGGTCGACGTCGGATTCACCCCTCCACTTT.